This T cell receptor beta chain was sequenced in a study of blood T cell repertoires in COVID-19. Only in-frame clones appear in the TCRdb table, and some are missing; sequencing was by immunoSEQ multiplex PCR. The profile shows about 190,000 clones, roughly 84% of them singletons. In this sample, this clone turned up a few times. The CDR3 is 15 residues long. Germline loops: CDR1 SGHTA, CDR2 FQGNSA. V lost 3 bases, J lost 0 bases, and 2 bases stayed unmatched. The sample consisted of PBMCs or T cells enriched from blood (not recorded which). The source is a woman under 40 who had been exposed to COVID-19. J is TRBJ1-3 and V is TRBV7-2; 7 nucleotides line up with TRBD1. CDR3 DNA: TGTGCCAGCAGCTTGGGACAGCACTCTGGAAACACCATATATTTT. Translation gives CASSLGQHSGNTIYF. The variable domain in full, completed from reference TRBV7-2 and TRBJ1-3, reads GAGVSQSPSNKVTEKGKDVELRCDPISGHTALYWYRQSLGQGLEFLIYFQGNSAPDKSGLPSDRFSAERTGGSVSTLTIQRTQQEDSAVYLCASSLGQHSGNTIYFGEGSWLTVV.